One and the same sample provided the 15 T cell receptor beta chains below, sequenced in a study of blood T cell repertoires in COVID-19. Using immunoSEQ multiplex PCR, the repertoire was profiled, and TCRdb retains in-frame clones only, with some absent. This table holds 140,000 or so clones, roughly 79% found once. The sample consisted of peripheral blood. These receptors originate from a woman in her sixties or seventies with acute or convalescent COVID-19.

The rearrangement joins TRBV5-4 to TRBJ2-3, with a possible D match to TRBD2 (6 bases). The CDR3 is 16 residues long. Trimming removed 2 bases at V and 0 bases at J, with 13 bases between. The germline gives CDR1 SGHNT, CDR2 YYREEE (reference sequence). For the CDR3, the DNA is TGTGCCAGCAGCTTCCCGGGAGTAGTAAGCACAGATACGCAGTATTTT. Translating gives CASSFPGVVSTDTQYF.

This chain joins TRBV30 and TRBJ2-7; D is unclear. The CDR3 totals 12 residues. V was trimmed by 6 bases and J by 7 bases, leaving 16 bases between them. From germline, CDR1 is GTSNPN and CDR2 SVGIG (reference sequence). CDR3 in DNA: TGTGCCTGCAAACCTATCGGCAGGGAGCAGTACTTC. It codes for CACKPIGREQYF. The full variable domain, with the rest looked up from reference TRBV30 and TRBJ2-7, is SQTIHQWPATLVQPVGSPLSLECTVEGTSNPNLYWYRQAAGRGLQLLFYSVGIGQISSEVPQNLSASRPQDRQFILSSKKLLLSDSGFYLCACKPIGREQYFGPGTRLTVT.

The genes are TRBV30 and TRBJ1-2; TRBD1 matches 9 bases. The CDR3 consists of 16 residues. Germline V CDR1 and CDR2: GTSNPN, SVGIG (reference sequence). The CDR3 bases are TGTGCTACTCTACCGGGACAGGGTTTTTTTAACTATGGCTACACCTTC. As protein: CATLPGQGFFNYGYTF.

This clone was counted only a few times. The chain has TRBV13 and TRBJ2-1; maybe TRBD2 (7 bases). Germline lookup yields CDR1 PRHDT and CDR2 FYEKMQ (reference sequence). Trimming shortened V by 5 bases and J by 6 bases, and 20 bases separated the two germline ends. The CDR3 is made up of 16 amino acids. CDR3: CASSPLGSGTFNEQFF. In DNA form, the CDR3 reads TGTGCCAGCAGCCCACTCGGGAGCGGGACATTCAATGAGCAGTTCTTC.

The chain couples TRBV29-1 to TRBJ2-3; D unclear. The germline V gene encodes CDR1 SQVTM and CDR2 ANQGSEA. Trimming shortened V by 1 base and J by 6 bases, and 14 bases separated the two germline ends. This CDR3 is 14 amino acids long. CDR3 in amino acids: CSVEGAATVDTQYF. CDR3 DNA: TGCAGCGTTGAAGGGGCTGCCACTGTGGATACGCAGTATTTT.

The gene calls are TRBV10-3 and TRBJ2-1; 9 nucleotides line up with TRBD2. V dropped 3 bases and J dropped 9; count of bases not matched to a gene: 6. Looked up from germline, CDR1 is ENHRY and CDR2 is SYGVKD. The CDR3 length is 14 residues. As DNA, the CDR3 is TGTGCCATCAGTGATAGCGGGAGATGGAGTGAGCAGTTCTTC. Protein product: CAISDSGRWSEQFF.

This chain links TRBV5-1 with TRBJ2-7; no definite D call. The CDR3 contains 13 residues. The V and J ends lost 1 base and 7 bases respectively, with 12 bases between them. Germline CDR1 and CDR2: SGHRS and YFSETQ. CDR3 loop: CASSLRSNYEQYF. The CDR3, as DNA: TGCGCCAGCAGCTTGCGGAGCAACTATGAGCAGTACTTC.

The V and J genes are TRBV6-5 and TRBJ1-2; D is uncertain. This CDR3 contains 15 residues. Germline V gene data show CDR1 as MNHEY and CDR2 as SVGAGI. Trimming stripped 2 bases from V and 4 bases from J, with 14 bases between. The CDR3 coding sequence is TGTGCCAGCAGTTACGAACGTCAGTACCTCTATGGCTACACCTTC. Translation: CASSYERQYLYGYTF.

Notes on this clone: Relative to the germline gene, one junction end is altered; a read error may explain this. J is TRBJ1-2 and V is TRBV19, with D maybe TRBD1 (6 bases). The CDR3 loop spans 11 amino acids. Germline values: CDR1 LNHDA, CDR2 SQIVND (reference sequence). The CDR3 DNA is TGCTGGGGGCGGATGGTACGGGGCTACACCTTC. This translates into CWGRMVRGYTF.

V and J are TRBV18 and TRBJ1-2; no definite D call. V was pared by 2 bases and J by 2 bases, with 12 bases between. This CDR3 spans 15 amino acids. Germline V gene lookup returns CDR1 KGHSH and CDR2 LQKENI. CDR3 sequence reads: CASSPSREANYGYTF. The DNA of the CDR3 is TGTGCCAGCTCACCAAGCCGGGAGGCCAACTATGGCTACACCTTC.

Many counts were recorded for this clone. CDR3 loop: CASSHGGNQPQHF. The CDR3 DNA sequence: TGTGCCAGCAGTCACGGGGGTAATCAGCCCCAGCATTTT. V and J are TRBV11-2 and TRBJ1-5; tentative D call: TRBD1 (5 bases). The CDR3 has 13 residues. Per the germline V gene, CDR1 is SGHAT and CDR2 is FQNNGV. V gave up 6 bases and J gave up 4 bases, with 10 bases separating them.

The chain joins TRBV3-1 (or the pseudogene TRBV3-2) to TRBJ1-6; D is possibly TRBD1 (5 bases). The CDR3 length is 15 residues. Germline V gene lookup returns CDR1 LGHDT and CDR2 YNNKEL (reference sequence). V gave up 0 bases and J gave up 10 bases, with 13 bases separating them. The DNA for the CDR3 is TGTGCCAGCAGCCAAGATTCGGGGGGAGGGTCACCCCTCCACTTT. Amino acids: CASSQDSGGGSPLHF.

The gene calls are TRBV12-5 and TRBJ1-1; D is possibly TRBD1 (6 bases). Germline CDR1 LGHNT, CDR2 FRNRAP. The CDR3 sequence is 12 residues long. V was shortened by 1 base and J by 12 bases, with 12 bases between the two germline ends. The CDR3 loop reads CASGLGTGSTFF. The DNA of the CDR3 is TGTGCTAGTGGTTTGGGAACAGGGTCGACTTTCTTT.

This chain's CDR3 is CASSFVETQYF. In DNA form, the CDR3 reads TGTGCCAGCAGCTTCGTAGAGACCCAGTACTTC. The chain links TRBV11-2 to TRBJ2-5, with no clear D. Germline values: CDR1 SGHAT, CDR2 FQNNGV. The CDR3 contains 11 residues. Trimming stripped 3 bases from V and 4 bases from J, with 3 bases between.

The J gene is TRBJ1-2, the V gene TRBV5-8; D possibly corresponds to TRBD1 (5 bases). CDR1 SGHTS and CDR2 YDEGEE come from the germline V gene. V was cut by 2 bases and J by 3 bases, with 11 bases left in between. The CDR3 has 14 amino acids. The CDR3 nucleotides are TGTGCCAGCAGCTTTTTCGGGGGGGACTATGGCTACACCTTC. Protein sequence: CASSFFGGDYGYTF.